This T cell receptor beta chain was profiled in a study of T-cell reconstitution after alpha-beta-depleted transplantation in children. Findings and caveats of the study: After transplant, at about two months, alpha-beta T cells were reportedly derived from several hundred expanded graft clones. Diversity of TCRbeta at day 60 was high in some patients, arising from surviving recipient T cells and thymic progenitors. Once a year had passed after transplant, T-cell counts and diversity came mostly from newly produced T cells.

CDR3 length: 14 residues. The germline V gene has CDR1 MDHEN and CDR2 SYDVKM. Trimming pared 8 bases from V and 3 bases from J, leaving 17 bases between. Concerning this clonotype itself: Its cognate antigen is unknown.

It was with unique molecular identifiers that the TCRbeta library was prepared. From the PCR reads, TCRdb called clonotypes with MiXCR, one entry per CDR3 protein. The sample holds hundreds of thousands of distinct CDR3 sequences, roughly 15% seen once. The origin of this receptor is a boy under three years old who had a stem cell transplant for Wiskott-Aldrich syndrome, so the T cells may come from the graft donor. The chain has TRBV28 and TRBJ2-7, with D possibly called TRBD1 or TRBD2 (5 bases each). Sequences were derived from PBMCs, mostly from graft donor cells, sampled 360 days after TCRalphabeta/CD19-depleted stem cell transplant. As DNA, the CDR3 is TGTGCCAGCCTCCCCGGGGCCACTTACTACGAGCAGTACTTC. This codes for CASLPGATYYEQYF.